Listed here is a single T cell receptor (beta chain). This CDR3 is 13 amino acids long. CDR1 and CDR2 from the germline V gene are SGHNT and YENEEA. V dropped 4 bases and J dropped 8; count of bases not matched to a gene: 2. These data come from a study of blood T cell repertoires in COVID-19. Study summary: PBMCs, B-cell-depleted T cells, or T cells were the source of the cDNA or gDNA that made up the material.

Profiled with immunoSEQ multiplex PCR; TCRdb holds only in-frame clones, not every one. The repertoire holds 250,000 to 350,000 clones, with 80% to 90% as singletons. This sequence joins TRBV11-3 and TRBJ2-4; TRBD1 matches at 10 bases. The clonotype comes from a woman aged 18 to 35 who had recovered from COVID-19. The sequencing sample was made of PBMCs or T cells enriched from blood (not recorded which). CDR3 amino acids: CASSWGTGDIQYF. The CDR3 nucleotides are TGTGCCAGCAGCTGGGGGACAGGGGACATTCAGTACTTC.